What follows are 4 T cell receptor beta chains derived from one specimen sequenced in a study of beta chain features in type 1 diabetes. Study findings and constraints: People with Type 1 diabetes carried modestly yet significantly shorter TCRB CDR3s in all four CD4+ subsets.

Expressed TCRB transcripts were sequenced because the isolated RNA had all been reverse transcribed beforehand. TCRdb's copy holds only in-frame clones and misses some; the assay was immunoSEQ multiplex PCR. The repertoire has some 350,000 clones, approximately 13% of them found once; the top ten carry 0.015%. These receptors have no known antigen. Specimen: naive CD4+ T cells from blood. Source of these receptors: a woman younger than 35 with type 1 diabetes.

This clone was observed once. J is TRBJ1-2 and V is TRBV28; D unclear. Germline V gives CDR1 MDHEN, CDR2 SYDVKM. Trimming took off 6 bases at V and 2 bases at J, with 10 bases between the two ends. The CDR3 runs to 13 residues. This CDR3 reads CASRRTLNYGYTF. As DNA, the CDR3 is TGTGCCAGCAGACGGACTCTGAACTATGGCTACACCTTC.

This rearrangement joins TRBV2 to TRBJ1-1; D is possibly TRBD1 (5 bases). Deletions cut 7 bases from V and 0 bases from J, with 9 bases between. The CDR3 covers 13 residues. Per the germline V gene, CDR1 is SNHLY and CDR2 is FYNNEI. The CDR3 loop is CASKGQVNTEAFF. The CDR3 DNA is TGTGCCAGCAAGGGGCAGGTGAACACTGAAGCTTTCTTT.

This sequence joins TRBV5-1 and TRBJ2-5; 10 bases are shared with TRBD2. The CDR3 is 17 residues long. Germline lookup yields CDR1 SGHRS and CDR2 YFSETQ. V dropped 0 bases and J dropped 1; count of bases not matched to a gene: 6. CDR3 nucleotides: TGCGCCAGCAGCTTGGGAGCGGGAGGGTCGGTCCAAGAGACCCAGTACTTC. This codes for CASSLGAGGSVQETQYF.

This clone turned up a few times. The rearrangement links TRBV20-1 to TRBJ1-1; no definite D call. Germline CDR1 is DFQATT and CDR2 is SNEGSKA (reference sequence). V was cut by 0 bases and J by 10 bases, with 9 bases left in between. The CDR3 runs 11 residues. The chain's CDR3 is CSARDQAGAFF. The CDR3 DNA follows: TGCAGTGCTAGAGATCAGGCAGGAGCTTTCTTT.